These 27 T cell receptor beta chains originate from one sample sequenced in a study of OX40 agonist ivuxolimab in advanced cancers. Preparation of the library involved the immunoSEQ multiplex PCR assay. Held by TCRdb, this immuneACCESS table contains in-frame sequences only and omits some clones. Under half of the omission traces to an unresolved V gene where checked; the cause of the rest is unknown. This sample holds 72,000 or so clones; roughly 87% were observed only once. Approximately 1.3% of the sample rests with the top ten. The sample consisted of CD4+ or CD8+ T cells sorted from blood, taken in a trial of the OX40 agonist ivuxolimab. These receptors were collected from an adult with an advanced solid tumor such as melanoma, head and neck, liver or kidney cancer.

This clone turned up a few times. The V gene is TRBV7-8, the J gene TRBJ2-1; no definite D call. Trimming shortened V by 4 bases and J by 3 bases, and 16 bases separated the two germline ends. Germline V lookup: CDR1 SGHVS, CDR2 FQNEAQ. The CDR3 totals 16 residues. The CDR3 region has the DNA TGTGCCAGCAGCTACGGGTCCACCCTGGGCTACAATGAGCAGTTCTTC. It is translated as CASSYGSTLGYNEQFF.

V usage is TRBV7-3 and J usage is TRBJ1-1; the match to TRBD1 covers 7 bases. V gave up 3 bases and J gave up 2 bases; unmatched junction bases: 3. The CDR3 has 14 residues. The germline V gene has CDR1 SGHTA and CDR2 FQGTGA. CDR3 nucleotides: TGTGCCAGCAGCTTGACAGGGTATAACACTGAAGCTTTCTTT. Encoded protein: CASSLTGYNTEAFF. Together with reference TRBV7-3 and TRBJ1-1, the CDR3 gives the full variable domain: GAGVSQTPSNKVTEKGKYVELRCDPISGHTALYWYRQSLGQGPEFLIYFQGTGAADDSGLPNDRFFAVRPEGSVSTLKIQRTERGDSAVYLCASSLTGYNTEAFFGQGTRLTVV.

V is TRBV14 and J is TRBJ2-2; 7 nucleotides line up with TRBD1. Germline CDR1 and CDR2: SGHDN and FVKESK. The CDR3 is 16 residues long. V trimming: 4 bases; J trimming: 6 bases; junction bases outside the gene matches: 11. The CDR3 protein is CASSPQQGKASGELFF. The CDR3 DNA is TGTGCCAGCAGCCCGCAACAGGGGAAAGCTTCCGGGGAGCTGTTTTTT.

This chain joins TRBV6-5 and TRBJ1-2; no clear D gene. The CDR3 is 15 residues long. Germline V lookup: CDR1 MNHEY, CDR2 SVGAGI. Trimming shortened V by 7 bases and J by 6 bases, and 21 bases separated the two germline ends. The chain's CDR3 is CASTTIGRPQNGYTF. In nucleotides, the CDR3 is TGTGCCAGCACCACAATAGGCAGGCCCCAAAATGGCTACACCTTC.

As DNA, the CDR3 is TGTGCCAGCAGTCCCGGGACAGGGGCCTTTGGAAACACCATATATTTT. Translated, it gives CASSPGTGAFGNTIYF. The chain couples TRBV27 to TRBJ1-3; 10 nucleotides align to TRBD1. Germline CDR1 reads MNHEY; CDR2 reads SMNVEV (reference sequence). The CDR3 spans 16 residues. V trimming: 5 bases; J trimming: 3 bases; junction bases outside the gene matches: 7.

This clone was observed at least ten times. V is TRBV6-1 and J is TRBJ1-2, with TRBD1 as a possible D gene (5 bases). The CDR3 sequence is 14 residues long. Germline CDR1 reads MNHNS; CDR2 reads SASEGT. V lost 6 bases, J lost 4 bases, and 15 bases lay in between. In DNA, the CDR3 is TGTGCCAGCAGGACCTTGGGGGTGGTCTATGGCTACACCTTC. It is translated as CASRTLGVVYGYTF.

The genes are TRBV5-1 and TRBJ2-5; D gene unclear. This CDR3 comprises 15 residues. Per the germline V gene, CDR1 is SGHRS and CDR2 is YFSETQ. Trimming took 3 bases from V and 3 from J, leaving 15 bases between them. CDR3 region: CASSSTGRNKETQYF. Written as DNA, the CDR3 is TGCGCCAGCAGCTCGACTGGACGGAACAAAGAGACCCAGTACTTC. Complete variable domain (other parts from reference TRBV5-1 and TRBJ2-5): KAGVTQTPRYLIKTRGQQVTLSCSPISGHRSVSWYQQTPGQGLQFLFEYFSETQRNKGNFPGRFSGRQFSNSRSEMNVSTLELGDSALYLCASSSTGRNKETQYFGPGTRLLVL.

With regard to this clone: Other DNA sequences in this specimen translate into the identical CDR3. The chain employs TRBV5-1 and TRBJ2-3; 8 bases are a match to TRBD2. The CDR3 length is 15 residues. The germline CDR1 and CDR2 sequences are SGHRS and YFSETQ. V trimming: 0 bases; J trimming: 3 bases; junction bases outside the gene matches: 3. The CDR3 DNA is TGCGCCAGCAGCTTGGAACTAGCGGATACAGATACGCAGTATTTT. As protein: CASSLELADTDTQYF.

V gene TRBV6-6 combines with J gene TRBJ1-5; the D is unclear. V lost 5 bases to trimming and J lost 2 bases, with 10 bases between them. The CDR3 length is 14 residues. The germline V gene encodes CDR1 MNHNY and CDR2 SVGAGI (reference sequence). The CDR3 coding sequence is TGTGCCAGCAGTCCTGGGGTGGGCAATCAGCCCCAGCATTTT. Translation gives CASSPGVGNQPQHF.

The V call is TRBV18, the J call TRBJ2-2, with a tentative D call TRBD1 (6 bases). The CDR3 is 16 residues long. The germline V gene has CDR1 KGHSH and CDR2 LQKENI. The V end lost 2 bases, the J end lost 7 bases, and 17 bases lay between the germline ends. The CDR3 sequence is CASSPGQGRRGGELFF. DNA for the CDR3: TGTGCCAGCTCACCAGGGCAGGGGAGACGTGGCGGGGAGCTGTTTTTT.

This clone was recorded once. The chain has TRBV5-4 and TRBJ1-1; TRBD1 matches 10 bases. The CDR3 contains 14 residues. The germline V gene has CDR1 SGHNT and CDR2 YYREEE (reference sequence). Trimming removed 4 bases from V and 3 bases from J; junction bases left unmatched: 3. The CDR3 nucleotides are TGTGCCAGCAGCCAAGGACAGGGGGACACTGAAGCTTTCTTT. Translating it yields CASSQGQGDTEAFF.

The chain joins TRBV7-8 to TRBJ1-3; D unclear. CDR1 and CDR2 from the germline V gene are SGHVS and FQNEAQ. With 1 base removed from V and 4 bases from J, the gap between germline ends came to 14 bases. The CDR3 consists of 16 residues. The chain's CDR3 is CASSLEARVYGNTIYF. CDR3 nucleotides: TGTGCCAGCAGCTTAGAGGCAAGGGTATACGGAAACACCATATATTTT. The full variable domain, in which reference TRBV7-8 and TRBJ1-3 provide the parts outside the CDR3, is GAGVSQSPRYKVAKRGQDVALRCDPISGHVSLFWYQQALGQGPEFLTYFQNEAQLDKSGLPSDRFFAERPEGSVSTLKIQRTQQEDSAVYLCASSLEARVYGNTIYFGEGSWLTVV.

In this sample, this clone turned up once. This chain links TRBV5-1 with TRBJ2-1, with 9 bases matching TRBD1. The CDR3 runs 15 residues. From germline, CDR1 is SGHRS and CDR2 YFSETQ. After removal of 0 bases from V and 9 bases from J, the junction contained 7 bases not matched to a gene. In DNA, the CDR3 is TGCGCCAGCAGCTTGGTACTTGGGACAGGGAGTGAGCAGTTCTTC. Translation gives CASSLVLGTGSEQFF.

This clone was counted between two and nine times. The chain couples TRBV10-3 to TRBJ1-2; D is unresolved. The CDR3 has 13 amino acids. Germline V gene sequence: CDR1 ENHRY, CDR2 SYGVKD. Trimming removed 6 bases at V and 3 bases at J, with 11 bases between. The CDR3 spells CAISQGGDYGYTF. The CDR3 coding sequence is TGTGCCATCAGCCAAGGAGGTGACTATGGCTACACCTTC.

This rearrangement joins TRBV2 to TRBJ1-2, with 7 bases identical to TRBD1. Germline V gives CDR1 SNHLY, CDR2 FYNNEI. This CDR3 has 13 amino acids. The ends lost 6 bases at V and 3 bases at J; junction bases unmatched: 4. CDR3 in DNA: TGTGCCAGCAGGGAACAGGGGTACTATGGCTACACCTTC. Translation: CASREQGYYGYTF.

The genes are TRBV27 and TRBJ2-7; 12 bases agree with TRBD1. With V trimmed by 5 bases and J by 6 bases, 5 bases remained unmatched. The CDR3 runs to 14 residues. Germline V gene data show CDR1 as MNHEY and CDR2 as SMNVEV (reference sequence). CDR3 bases: TGTGCCAGCAGTGGGGACAGGGGGCTGTTCGAGCAGTACTTC. Its translation is CASSGDRGLFEQYF.

V is TRBV5-1 and J is TRBJ1-2; 7 bases are a match to TRBD1. The CDR3 is made up of 13 amino acids. Germline CDR1 SGHRS, CDR2 YFSETQ. With 2 bases clipped from V and 8 bases from J, the junction kept 6 bases outside the gene matches. The CDR3 nucleotides read TGCGCCAGCAGCTTTCTACAGGGGAAAGGCTACACCTTC. Residues: CASSFLQGKGYTF.

The chain uses TRBV2 and TRBJ2-6, with 7 nucleotides matching TRBD1. The CDR3 is 18 amino acids. The ends lost 2 bases at V and 0 bases at J; junction bases unmatched: 7. Germline V gene data show CDR1 as SNHLY and CDR2 as FYNNEI. DNA for the CDR3: TGTGCCAGCAGTGAACCGGCGAGGGGGCCCTCTGGGGCCAACGTCCTGACTTTC. Translated: CASSEPARGPSGANVLTF.

This chain links TRBV6-6 with TRBJ2-3; 8 positions agree with TRBD1. CDR1 MNHNY and CDR2 SVGAGI come from the germline V gene (reference sequence). V dropped 4 bases and J dropped 1; count of bases not matched to a gene: 7. There are 16 residues in the CDR3. This CDR3 is CASSLGTGGGTDTQYF. CDR3 coding DNA: TGTGCCAGCAGTTTAGGGACAGGCGGAGGCACAGATACGCAGTATTTT.

J is TRBJ2-3 and V is TRBV7-2; D might be TRBD2 (7 bases). The germline CDR1 and CDR2 sequences are SGHTA and FQGNSA. The V gene lost 7 bases and the J gene lost 0 bases, with 17 bases spanning the gap. CDR3 size: 16 residues. Here the CDR3 reads CASTKGGGASTDTQYF. Here the CDR3 DNA reads TGTGCCAGCACCAAAGGGGGGGGCGCGAGCACAGATACGCAGTATTTT.

The rearrangement links TRBV18 to TRBJ2-1, with 9 bases matching TRBD1. Per germline, CDR1 KGHSH and CDR2 LQKENI. The CDR3 length is 13 residues. After removal of 3 bases from V and 9 bases from J, the junction contained 3 bases not matched to a gene. CDR3 DNA: TGTGCCAGCTCACCTACAGGGGGCGTTGAGCAGTTCTTC. Its protein product is CASSPTGGVEQFF.

The CDR3 coding sequence is TGTGCCAGCAGGGTGACAGGGAACAATCAGCCCCAGCATTTT. Its translation: CASRVTGNNQPQHF. The chain combines TRBV6-6 with TRBJ1-5, with 7 positions matching TRBD1. V was clipped by 6 bases and J by 3 bases; unmatched bases: 5. The CDR3 loop spans 14 amino acids. From germline, CDR1 is MNHNY and CDR2 SVGAGI (reference sequence).

This sequence joins TRBV10-3 and TRBJ2-2; no reliable D call. Deletions cut 10 bases from V and 0 bases from J, with 9 bases between. Germline V CDR1 and CDR2: ENHRY, SYGVKD. The CDR3 covers 13 residues. CDR3 protein: CARKDANTGELFF. CDR3 coding DNA: TGTGCCAGGAAAGATGCGAACACCGGGGAGCTGTTTTTT.

The J gene is TRBJ2-1, the V gene TRBV14; D unresolved. Trimming pared 4 bases from V and 5 bases from J, leaving 15 bases between. The CDR3 totals 15 residues. The germline CDR1 and CDR2 sequences are SGHDN and FVKESK. The CDR3 sequence: CASSRAGSGHNEQFF. The CDR3 DNA reads as TGTGCCAGCAGCCGGGCCGGGTCTGGGCACAATGAGCAGTTCTTC.

The chain employs TRBV11-3 and TRBJ2-7; D gene ambiguous. The CDR3 is made up of 13 amino acids. CDR1 is SGHNT, CDR2 YENEEA, per germline. V shed 5 bases and J shed 5 bases, with 13 bases lying between them. The CDR3 here is CASSAPLVNEQYF. The DNA of the CDR3 is TGTGCCAGCAGCGCCCCGCTAGTGAACGAGCAGTACTTC.

V and J are TRBV7-3 and TRBJ2-5, with TRBD1 as a possible D gene (5 bases). The CDR3 length is 14 residues. Trimming stripped 4 bases from V and 4 bases from J, with 13 bases between. CDR1 and CDR2 (germline): SGHTA, FQGTGA. In nucleotides, the CDR3 is TGTGCCAGCAGCTCAGGGATGGGTGGAGAGACCCAGTACTTC. Its translation is CASSSGMGGETQYF.

The chain recombines TRBV5-1 with TRBJ2-5; D tentatively fits TRBD1 or TRBD2 (5 bases each). V lost 0 bases and J lost 5, with 17 bases in between. The CDR3 extends over 16 amino acids. Germline V lookup: CDR1 SGHRS, CDR2 YFSETQ. CDR3 amino acids: CASSLGGVQGRETQYF. The CDR3 region has the DNA TGCGCCAGCAGCTTGGGTGGTGTGCAGGGACGGGAGACCCAGTACTTC.